The next 27 T cell receptor beta chains were all read from a single sample in a study of CD8+CD57+ T cells in acquired aplastic anemia. CD8+CD57+ cell expansion, shown by flow cytometry, had occurred in the patients selected for sequencing. Genomic DNA, serving as template, underwent TCR beta VDJ and CDR3 profiling. Using its own MiXCR run on the reads, TCRdb lists one record per CDR3 protein. Seen here are around 220,000 distinct CDR3 sequences, over 40% observed once, and the top ten hold about 20%. The specimen sequenced was sorted CD4+, CD8+, or CD8+CD57+ T cells (not recorded which) from PBMCs. The source of these receptors is a human donor with aplastic anemia.

This clonotype was detected many times. The V gene is TRBV6-5, the J gene TRBJ1-6, with D possibly matching TRBD1 (5 bases). This CDR3 is built from 16 residues. The germline V gene has CDR1 MNHEY and CDR2 SVGAGI. Trimming took 0 bases from V and 8 from J, leaving 14 bases between them. As DNA, the CDR3 is TGTGCCAGCAGTTACTCGACTGGGGGGACTGATTCACCCCTCCACTTT. Its protein is CASSYSTGGTDSPLHF.

This clonotype was detected only once. The chain combines TRBV9 with TRBJ2-3, with 10 bases matching TRBD2. Germline V gene sequence: CDR1 SGDLS, CDR2 YYNGEE. The trim removed 5 bases at V and 6 bases at J, leaving 9 bases unmatched. The CDR3 runs to 15 residues. The CDR3 loop is CASSTTSGDFDTQYF. As DNA, the CDR3 is TGTGCCAGCAGTACAACTAGCGGGGATTTCGATACGCAGTATTTT.

The chain recombines TRBV24-1 with TRBJ2-3; D is unresolved. The CDR3 is made up of 13 amino acids. CDR1 is KGHDR, CDR2 SFDVKD, per germline. Trimming pared 2 bases from V and 5 bases from J, leaving 7 bases between. The CDR3 nucleotides read TGTGCCACCAGTGATTGGAGAGGAGATACGCAGTATTTT. Translating it yields CATSDWRGDTQYF.

A word on this clonotype: The CDR3 does not close with the conserved phenylalanine or tryptophan, likely indicating a read error. Because the CDR3's place on the DNA is in doubt, the DNA is left out and the CDR3 is given as listed by TCRdb. The genes are TRBV15 and TRBJ2-2. Inclusive of both ends, the CDR3 amounts to 10 amino acids. Germline CDR1 reads LNHNV; CDR2 reads YYDKDF (reference sequence). This CDR3 reads CATSRDSTGS.

This rearrangement joins TRBV19 to TRBJ2-7; TRBD2 aligns across 9 bases. There are 15 residues in the CDR3. Germline CDR1 is LNHDA and CDR2 is SQIVND (reference sequence). The junction had 6 bases not matched to a gene; V was cut back by 3 bases and J by 3 bases. CDR3 residues: CASSISLAGIYEQYF. The CDR3 coding sequence is TGTGCCAGTAGTATCTCCCTAGCGGGAATCTACGAGCAGTACTTC.

J is TRBJ2-7 and V is TRBV2; TRBD2 is a possible D gene (8 bases). Germline CDR1 and CDR2: SNHLY and FYNNEI. V was cut by 7 bases and J by 3 bases, with 13 bases left in between. The CDR3 sequence is 13 residues long. The CDR3 spells CASTGGGDYEQYF. The CDR3 region has the DNA TGTGCCAGCACGGGAGGGGGCGACTACGAGCAGTACTTC.

This clonotype was seen ten or more times. The V gene is TRBV12-3 or TRBV12-4, the J gene TRBJ1-2, with a possible D match to TRBD1 (5 bases). The V end was cut by 4 bases, the J end by 10 bases, with 19 bases between. The CDR3 contains 14 residues. The CDR3 reads CASSWGSSSRVYTF. The CDR3 DNA sequence: TGTGCCAGCAGTTGGGGGAGCAGCAGCAGGGTCTACACCTTC.

This clonotype turned up a few times. Relative to the germline gene, one junction end is altered; a read error may explain this. This chain connects TRBV12-3 or TRBV12-4 to TRBJ1-2; D is unresolved. This CDR3 is 12 amino acids long. The chain's CDR3 is CASSLLGHGCTF. In DNA form, the CDR3 reads TGTGCCAGCAGTTTACTCGGCCATGGCTGCACCTTC.

V is TRBV4-1 and J is TRBJ2-7, with unresolved D. CDR1 and CDR2 (germline): MGHRA, YSYEKL. The CDR3 extends over 16 amino acids. Trimming cost V 0 bases and J 3 bases, with 15 bases left between them. The chain's CDR3 is CASSQEYSTIDYEQYF. The CDR3 bases are TGCGCCAGCAGCCAAGAGTACTCCACGATCGACTACGAGCAGTACTTC.

The sample holds many counts of this clonotype. This chain uses TRBV6-1 with TRBJ1-4, with D hard to call. V gave up 4 bases and J gave up 1 base, with 13 bases separating them. The CDR3 spans 16 residues. Per germline, CDR1 MNHNS and CDR2 SASEGT. DNA of the CDR3: TGTGCCAGCAGTGTCAGCTTCGGGGTAACTAATGAAAAACTGTTTTTT. Protein: CASSVSFGVTNEKLFF.

V is TRBV7-8 and J is TRBJ2-7; a possible D gene is TRBD1 (5 bases). The CDR3 contains 13 residues. The V and J ends lost 2 bases and 5 bases respectively, with 10 bases between them. Per germline, CDR1 SGHVS and CDR2 FQNEAQ. The CDR3 loop is CASSLTRGHEQYF. CDR3 nucleotide sequence: TGTGCCAGCAGCTTAACAAGGGGCCACGAGCAGTACTTC.

This clonotype occurred many times. The V call is TRBV4-1, the J call TRBJ2-1; tentative D call: TRBD2 (5 bases). The V gene lost 0 bases and the J gene lost 8 bases, with 8 bases spanning the gap. The CDR3 spans 13 residues. Germline V gene data show CDR1 as MGHRA and CDR2 as YSYEKL. The CDR3 nucleotides are TGCGCCAGCAGCCAAGATTCGGGGTATGAGCAGTTCTTC. Residues: CASSQDSGYEQFF.

This clonotype was observed at least ten times. This chain links TRBV7-9 with TRBJ2-5, with 8 bases that match TRBD2. Germline lookup yields CDR1 SEHNR and CDR2 FQNEAQ (reference sequence). V was clipped by 3 bases and J by 5 bases; unmatched bases: 11. The CDR3 has 16 amino acids. CDR3 sequence reads: CASSLGGGGQVETQYF. The CDR3 coding sequence is TGTGCCAGCAGCTTGGGGGGCGGGGGGCAGGTGGAGACCCAGTACTTC. Variable domain in full (rest from reference TRBV7-9 and TRBJ2-5): DTGVSQNPRHKITKRGQNVTFRCDPISEHNRLYWYRQTLGQGPEFLTYFQNEAQLEKSRLLSDRFSAERPKGSFSTLEIQRTEQGDSAMYLCASSLGGGGQVETQYFGPGTRLLVL.

This clonotype appeared many times. The chain is built from TRBV19 and TRBJ2-3; the match to TRBD2 covers 12 bases. The CDR3 contains 17 residues. Germline CDR1 LNHDA, CDR2 SQIVND (reference sequence). V lost 1 base and J lost 6; bases outside the gene matches: 8. The CDR3 DNA sequence: TGTGCCAGTAGTATAGCAGACCTAGCGGGGGGGCCCGATACGCAGTATTTT. Its translation is CASSIADLAGGPDTQYF.

The chain couples TRBV25-1 to TRBJ1-6, with D unresolved. The CDR3 sequence is 16 residues long. V was cut by 2 bases and J by 2 bases, with 10 bases left in between. Germline-derived CDR1 and CDR2 are MGHDK and SYGVNS. CDR3 in DNA: TGTGCCAGCAGTGAAGCGGCGGGCGCCTATAATTCACCCCTCCACTTT. Amino acids: CASSEAAGAYNSPLHF. Full variable domain (outside the CDR3, taken from reference TRBV25-1 and TRBJ1-6): EADIYQTPRYLVIGTGKKITLECSQTMGHDKMYWYQQDPGMELHLIHYSYGVNSTEKGDLSSESTVSRIRTEHFPLTLESARPSHTSQYLCASSEAAGAYNSPLHFGNGTRLTVT.

In this sample, this clonotype turned up once. With a much larger clone just one base away, this may be a read error. The gene calls are TRBV19 and TRBJ2-2; tentatively, D is TRBD2 (5 bases). This CDR3 is 15 amino acids long. Germline loops: CDR1 LNHDA, CDR2 SQIVND (reference sequence). The CDR3 protein is CASSITRFNTGELVF. In nucleotides, the CDR3 is TGTGCCAGTAGTATAACTCGGTTTAACACCGGGGAGCTGGTTTTT.

The CDR3 protein is CASIMSASPTYEQYF. The CDR3 DNA follows: TGTGCCAGCATAATGTCGGCCTCGCCTACATACGAGCAGTACTTC. V usage is TRBV5-6 and J usage is TRBJ2-7; D gene uncertain. Germline V gene sequence: CDR1 SGHDT, CDR2 YYEEEE. V lost 6 bases to trimming and J lost 4 bases, with 20 bases between them. The CDR3 spans 15 residues.

This rearrangement joins TRBV24-1 to TRBJ2-7; perhaps TRBD2 as D (5 bases). This CDR3 region has 14 residues. V was clipped by 6 bases and J by 0 bases, with 11 bases between them. Germline CDR1 is KGHDR and CDR2 is SFDVKD. CDR3 sequence (DNA): TGTGCCACCAGTTCATCCGGGGTCTCCTACGAGCAGTACTTC. Translation: CATSSSGVSYEQYF.

In this sample, this clonotype turned up a few times. The gene calls are TRBV7-9 and TRBJ1-2; maybe TRBD1 (5 bases). Germline lookup yields CDR1 SEHNR and CDR2 FQNEAQ (reference sequence). V dropped 4 bases and J dropped 6 bases, with 12 bases sitting between them. There are 13 residues in the CDR3. The CDR3 bases are TGTGCCAGCAGCTACGGGGGTGATCATGGCTACACCTTC. This translates into CASSYGGDHGYTF.

Note on this clonotype: This may come from a read error, since a much larger clone is one base off. The J gene is TRBJ1-4, the V gene TRBV5-1; D is perhaps TRBD1 (5 bases). Germline CDR1 and CDR2: SGHRS and YFSETQ. There are 15 residues in the CDR3. The CDR3 here is CASSRGGVTNEELFF. CDR3 nucleotides: TGCGCCAGCAGCCGGGGGGGAGTGACTAATGAAGAACTGTTTTTT.

This clonotype was observed at least ten times. This chain joins TRBV20-1 and TRBJ1-2, with 8 nucleotides matching TRBD1. J gave up 8 bases and V 0 bases, and 11 bases lay outside the gene matches. Germline V gene data show CDR1 as DFQATT and CDR2 as SNEGSKA (reference sequence). CDR3 length equals 15 residues. The CDR3 reads CSAREGGQGARGYTF. The CDR3 nucleotides read TGCAGTGCTAGAGAGGGAGGGCAGGGGGCGCGGGGCTACACCTTC.

There are many counts of this clonotype. This sequence joins TRBV12-3 or TRBV12-4 and TRBJ2-7, with 7 bases aligning to TRBD1. Trimming took 5 bases from V and 3 from J; bases not matched to a gene: 4. This CDR3 comprises 13 residues. The CDR3 reads CASSPTGNYEQYF. In DNA, the CDR3 is TGTGCCAGCAGTCCGACAGGGAACTACGAGCAGTACTTC.

The sample holds one count of this clonotype. The DNA is left out, because the CDR3 cannot be placed on it with certainty; the CDR3 is given as TCRdb lists it. The chain links TRBV25-1 to TRBJ2-7; TRBD1 is the table's D call, not checked against the DNA. CDR1 MGHDK and CDR2 SYGVNS come from the germline V gene. The CDR3 is made up of 23 amino acids, end residues included. The CDR3 spells CSHSSPIPLHFCAISETSYEQYF.

This clonotype was detected a few times. The gene calls are TRBV30 and TRBJ1-3; D not resolved. Germline loops: CDR1 GTSNPN, CDR2 SVGIG (reference sequence). Trimming took 1 base from V and 0 from J, leaving 10 bases between them. The CDR3 runs 15 residues. CDR3 region: CAWSGLGFSGNTIYF. The CDR3 DNA is TGTGCCTGGAGTGGTCTGGGCTTCTCTGGAAACACCATATATTTT.

This clonotype was seen more than once but under ten times. This chain links TRBV24-1 with TRBJ2-7, with D uncertain. V dropped 1 base and J dropped 2 bases, with 5 bases sitting between them. Germline values: CDR1 KGHDR, CDR2 SFDVKD. The CDR3 is made up of 13 amino acids. The CDR3, as DNA: TGTGCCACCAGTGATTTAGGCACCTACGAGCAGTACTTC. Protein: CATSDLGTYEQYF.

Many counts were recorded for this clonotype. This chain links TRBV6-1 with TRBJ2-7; D call uncertain. The ends were cut back, 5 bases at V and 5 bases at J, with 7 bases in the middle. Germline CDR1 and CDR2: MNHNS and SASEGT. This CDR3 region has 11 residues. CDR3 loop: CASSLVDEQYF. The DNA for the CDR3 is TGTGCCAGCAGTCTCGTCGACGAGCAGTACTTC.

This clonotype has more than one count but fewer than ten. The genes are TRBV18 and TRBJ2-5, with 7 bases aligning to TRBD2. V trimming: 2 bases; J trimming: 5 bases; junction bases outside the gene matches: 8. The germline V gene has CDR1 KGHSH and CDR2 LQKENI. The CDR3 is 15 residues long. The chain's CDR3 is CASSPDGGSKETQYF. CDR3 in DNA: TGTGCCAGCTCACCAGACGGGGGGTCCAAGGAGACCCAGTACTTC.